The 21 T cell receptor beta chains below were found in one sample sequenced in a study of regulatory dendritic cells for organ transplantation (dated by TCRdb to 2015 to 2018). The receptor library was made with the immunoSEQ multiplex PCR assay. Sourced from immuneACCESS, this table was stored by TCRdb with only in-frame sequences that have V and J called. A share of the clones is absent; for the studies checked, an unresolved V gene accounts for under half, and the remainder has no known explanation. The sample data list about 5,300 clones, and approximately 75% of these were observed just once. Together, the top ten hold about 19% of the sample. Sorted T cell subsets were CFSE-labeled and co-cultured for roughly five days with allogeneic regulatory or mature dendritic cells at a 1:10 DC:T ratio. Their target antigens are unknown. Sequencing used memory CD8+ T cells from blood cultured with regulatory dendritic cells. The meaning of the sample's cell subset or site label: CD45RO+ memory T cells. These receptors were obtained from a human donor in good health.

This clone was counted a single time. The CDR3 is CASRHTRQGARQPQHF. The CDR3 bases are TGTGCCAGCAGACACACCAGACAGGGGGCGCGTCAGCCCCAGCATTTT. V and J are TRBV28 and TRBJ1-5; 10 nucleotides align to TRBD1. Losses at the gene ends were 6 bases for V and 6 bases for J; bases not matched to a gene: 11. Germline V gene lookup returns CDR1 MDHEN and CDR2 SYDVKM. This CDR3 is 16 amino acids long.

This clone was observed once. The V gene is TRBV5-4, the J gene TRBJ1-2; no firm D call. V was shortened by 4 bases and J by 8 bases, with 9 bases between the two germline ends. This CDR3 region has 11 residues. Germline V gives CDR1 SGHNT, CDR2 YYREEE (reference sequence). The CDR3 nucleotides are TGTGCCAGCAGCAATCCCCTCGGCTACACCTTC. Amino acids: CASSNPLGYTF.

V usage is TRBV19 and J usage is TRBJ2-5; D remains unclear. The CDR3 length is 15 residues. Between the trimmed V and J ends, which lost 1 base and 1 base, there was a span of 10 bases. The germline V gene has CDR1 LNHDA and CDR2 SQIVND (reference sequence). CDR3 sequence reads: CASSIGGGSQETQYF. Written as DNA, the CDR3 is TGTGCCAGTAGTATAGGGGGTGGCAGCCAAGAGACCCAGTACTTC.

V gene TRBV2 combines with J gene TRBJ1-3, with D unresolved. The CDR3 has 13 amino acids. Between the trimmed V and J ends, which lost 2 bases and 7 bases, there was a span of 9 bases. CDR1 is SNHLY, CDR2 FYNNEI, per germline. In nucleotides, the CDR3 is TGTGCCAGCAGTGAAAGTTTCAGGAACACCATATATTTT. This codes for CASSESFRNTIYF.

The V and J genes are TRBV6-6 and TRBJ2-7, with 11 bases fitting TRBD1. J was trimmed by 4 bases and V by 6 bases; bases with no gene match: 5. This CDR3 has 14 amino acids. CDR1 is MNHNY, CDR2 SVGAGI, per germline (reference sequence). The CDR3 loop is CASSWDRGLYEQYF. DNA for the CDR3: TGTGCCAGCAGCTGGGACAGGGGGTTGTACGAGCAGTACTTC.

This clone was observed a few times. The CDR3 DNA is TGTGCCAGCAGCCACTGGGACAGGTATGGCTACACCTTC. This codes for CASSHWDRYGYTF. This chain connects TRBV6-5 to TRBJ1-2; 8 nucleotides match TRBD1. With 6 bases clipped from V and 5 bases from J, the junction kept 5 bases outside the gene matches. The CDR3 covers 13 residues. Germline V gives CDR1 MNHEY, CDR2 SVGAGI.

The J gene is TRBJ2-3, the V gene TRBV7-6, with 9 bases that match TRBD2. V was clipped by 5 bases and J by 3 bases; unmatched bases: 6. Germline CDR1 is SGHVS and CDR2 is FNYEAQ. The CDR3 has 15 amino acids. CDR3 nucleotide sequence: TGTGCCAGCAGCACCGCAGCGGGAGGTACAGATACGCAGTATTTT. It yields the protein CASSTAAGGTDTQYF.

The V gene is TRBV6-1, the J gene TRBJ1-1; possible D gene TRBD1, 6 bases. This CDR3 is 14 amino acids long. Germline-derived CDR1 and CDR2 are MNHNS and SASEGT. V lost 2 bases and J 1 base, leaving 8 bases between the germline ends. The CDR3 loop reads CASSEYRENTEAFF. The DNA of the CDR3 is TGTGCCAGCAGTGAATACAGGGAGAACACTGAAGCTTTCTTT.

The CDR3 region is CASSQNDRGVALNTEAFF. The CDR3 nucleotides read TGTGCCAGCTCACAAAACGACAGGGGAGTCGCCTTGAACACTGAAGCTTTCTTT. This sequence joins TRBV18 and TRBJ1-1; 8 positions agree with TRBD1. CDR3 size: 18 residues. CDR1 is KGHSH and CDR2 is LQKENI in the germline V gene. With 4 bases clipped from V and 0 bases from J, the junction kept 13 bases outside the gene matches.

The rearrangement joins TRBV6-4 to TRBJ2-1; D unclear. Germline V lookup: CDR1 MRHNA, CDR2 SNTAGT. The CDR3 spans 13 residues. Trimming stripped 5 bases from V and 5 bases from J, with 10 bases between. The CDR3 coding sequence is TGTGCCAGCAGTTCCGACACTCACAATGAGCAGTTCTTC. Protein product: CASSSDTHNEQFF.

The V gene is TRBV14, the J gene TRBJ2-1; 7 positions match TRBD2. There are 16 residues in the CDR3. V lost 1 base, J lost 2 bases, and 5 bases stayed unmatched. Germline V gene sequence: CDR1 SGHDN, CDR2 FVKESK. As DNA, the CDR3 is TGTGCCAGCAGCCAAGTTGGCGGGAGCGCCTACAATGAGCAGTTCTTC. Translating it yields CASSQVGGSAYNEQFF.

With respect to this clone: Other DNA variants within this sample encode the same CDR3. The chain has TRBV5-8 and TRBJ2-1, with D unresolved. Trimming took 4 bases from V and 4 from J, leaving 3 bases between them. CDR1 and CDR2 from the germline V gene are SGHTS and YDEGEE. The CDR3 consists of 11 residues. The CDR3 spells CASSLYNEQFF. The DNA of the CDR3 is TGTGCCAGCAGCCTATACAATGAGCAGTTCTTC.

The sample holds one count of this clone. The chain couples TRBV9 to TRBJ1-4, with a weak D call TRBD1 (5 bases). V lost 3 bases to trimming and J lost 10 bases, with 16 bases between them. There are 14 residues in the CDR3. Germline CDR1 and CDR2: SGDLS and YYNGEE. The CDR3 loop reads CASSADGGSGKLFF. CDR3 nucleotides: TGTGCCAGCAGCGCCGATGGGGGGTCTGGAAAACTGTTTTTT.

This sequence joins TRBV27 and TRBJ2-5, with no clear D. The CDR3 spans 14 residues. Trimming pared 0 bases from V and 4 bases from J, leaving 9 bases between. CDR1 is MNHEY, CDR2 SMNVEV, per germline (reference sequence). The CDR3 DNA reads as TGTGCCAGCAGTTTATCAGGCGCTATAGAGACCCAGTACTTC. Protein product: CASSLSGAIETQYF.

This clone was seen once. The genes are TRBV19 and TRBJ1-2, with D unresolved. V was pared by 5 bases and J by 4 bases, with 14 bases between. Germline CDR1 is LNHDA and CDR2 is SQIVND (reference sequence). The CDR3 runs 14 residues. The CDR3 coding sequence is TGTGCCAGTAGTCCCCAGGAGCCTCCCTATGGCTACACCTTC. It translates to CASSPQEPPYGYTF.

The chain has TRBV6-1 and TRBJ1-4; no reliable D call. V was pared by 2 bases and J by 8 bases, with 6 bases between. The V gene's germline CDR1 is MNHNS and CDR2 SASEGT. The CDR3 covers 12 residues. The CDR3 DNA sequence: TGTGCCAGCAGTGAAAGGAGGGAAAAACTGTTTTTT. Translation: CASSERREKLFF.

This clone is a singleton in its sample. The chain uses TRBV28 and TRBJ2-7; 8 nucleotides match TRBD2. Trimming removed 5 bases from V and 2 bases from J; junction bases left unmatched: 11. The CDR3 consists of 16 residues. The germline CDR1 and CDR2 sequences are MDHEN and SYDVKM. The CDR3 here is CASSPFTSGNTYEQYF. In nucleotides, the CDR3 is TGTGCCAGCAGTCCCTTTACTAGCGGAAACACCTACGAGCAGTACTTC.

The chain combines TRBV4-2 with TRBJ2-7, with 9 bases aligning to TRBD2. Trimming at V came to 1 base and at J to 3 bases, leaving 4 bases not matched to a gene. The germline gives CDR1 LGHNA, CDR2 YNFKEQ. The CDR3 has 15 amino acids. For the CDR3, the DNA is TGTGCCAGCAGCCAAGGGACTAGCGAGGTCTACGAGCAGTACTTC. Protein: CASSQGTSEVYEQYF.

The chain is built from TRBV30 and TRBJ1-2; no definite D call. The CDR3 length is 11 residues. Germline V lookup: CDR1 GTSNPN, CDR2 SVGIG (reference sequence). The V end was cut by 5 bases, the J end by 8 bases, with 12 bases between. CDR3 amino acids: CAWGYTSGYTF. CDR3 DNA: TGTGCCTGGGGTTACACTTCGGGCTACACCTTC. The full variable domain, in which reference TRBV30 and TRBJ1-2 provide the parts outside the CDR3, is SQTIHQWPATLVQPVGSPLSLECTVEGTSNPNLYWYRQAAGRGLQLLFYSVGIGQISSEVPQNLSASRPQDRQFILSSKKLLLSDSGFYLCAWGYTSGYTFGSGTRLTVV.

The J gene is TRBJ2-2, the V gene TRBV7-9, with 7 bases identical to TRBD1. The CDR3 loop spans 16 amino acids. Losses at the gene ends were 2 bases for V and 1 base for J; bases not matched to a gene: 4. Germline assignment: CDR1 SEHNR and CDR2 FQNEAQ (reference sequence). DNA for the CDR3: TGTGCCAGCAGCTTACGACAGGGTATGAACACCGGGGAGCTGTTTTTT. The encoded protein is CASSLRQGMNTGELFF.

The J gene is TRBJ1-4, the V gene TRBV7-6; D call uncertain. Trimming took off 6 bases at V and 8 bases at J, with 10 bases between the two ends. There are 12 residues in the CDR3. Germline V gene lookup returns CDR1 SGHVS and CDR2 FNYEAQ. For the CDR3, the DNA is TGTGCCAGCAGTTTCAACCCAGAAAAACTGTTTTTT. Encoded protein: CASSFNPEKLFF.